The present entry profiles one T cell receptor (beta chain) with its context. A library of TCRbeta sequences, prepared with unique molecular identifiers, was generated. One entry per CDR3 protein results from TCRdb running MiXCR on the PCR reads. The profile shows about 410,000 distinct CDR3 sequences, around 21% of them singletons. These data belong to a study of T-cell reconstitution after alpha-beta-depleted transplantation in children. The CDR3 is 13 residues long. V shed 5 bases and J shed 2 bases, with 9 bases lying between them. From germline, CDR1 is KGHSH and CDR2 LQKENI. The clonotype originates from a human donor who donated a stem cell graft to a child with acute myeloid leukemia. This rearrangement joins TRBV18 to TRBJ1-1, with TRBD1 as a possible D gene (6 bases). The specimen was PBMCs from the stem cell graft donor, collected from the stem cell graft. This chain's CDR3 is CASSSGDNTEAFF. In DNA form, the CDR3 reads TGTGCCAGCTCATCAGGGGACAACACTGAAGCTTTCTTT.